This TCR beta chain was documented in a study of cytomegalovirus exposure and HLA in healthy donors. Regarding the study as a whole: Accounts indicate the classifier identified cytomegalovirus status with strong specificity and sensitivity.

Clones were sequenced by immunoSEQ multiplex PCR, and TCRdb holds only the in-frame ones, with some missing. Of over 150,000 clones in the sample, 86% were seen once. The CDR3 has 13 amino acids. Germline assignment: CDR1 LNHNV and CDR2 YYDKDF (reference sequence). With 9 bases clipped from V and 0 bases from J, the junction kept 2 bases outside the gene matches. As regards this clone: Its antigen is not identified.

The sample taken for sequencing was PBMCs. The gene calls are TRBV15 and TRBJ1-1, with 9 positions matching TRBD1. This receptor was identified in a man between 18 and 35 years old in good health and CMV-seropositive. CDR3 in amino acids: CATRDRVNTEAFF. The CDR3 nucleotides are TGTGCCACGAGGGACAGGGTGAACACTGAAGCTTTCTTT.